These T cell receptor beta chains were read from a single sample in a study of cytotoxic CD8 clonotypes in ibrutinib-treated CLL. Generated by immunoSEQ multiplex PCR, the TCRdb table keeps only in-frame clones and is missing some. The sample yields 150,000 to 200,000 clones, 84% seen once. Material: PBMCs, obtained after 24 months of ibrutinib treatment. These receptors all come from a human donor with chronic lymphocytic leukemia. The CDR3 runs from the conserved cysteine through the conserved F or W. The order of the fields is clone size, D gene, J gene, V gene, CDR3 DNA, CDR3 protein. A D gene is named only where the DNA matches it firmly. Clone size is not always given. Where it is, it says once, few, many or a class for expanded clones.

NA NA TRBJ1-2 TRBV27 TGTGCCAGCAGTTCATCGGACGGGCGGTCCTATGGCTACACCTTC CASSSSDGRSYGYTF
once NA TRBJ1-1 TRBV5-1 TGCGCCAGCAGCTTGGCGGCTGGTCCAGGGAACACTGAAGCTTTCTTT CASSLAAGPGNTEAFF
NA NA TRBJ1-5 TRBV4-3 TGCGCCAGCAGCCAAGATGCCAGGGGCAATCAGCCCCAGCATTTT CASSQDARGNQPQHF
NA NA TRBJ2-3 TRBV6-5 TGTGCCAGCAGTTTTGCCGAAAGCACAGATACGCAGTATTTT CASSFAESTDTQYF
NA NA TRBJ2-7 TRBV29-1 TGCAGCGCAGGCCGCAACTCCTACGAGCAGTACTTC CSAGRNSYEQYF
NA NA TRBJ2-1 TRBV5-1 TGCGCCAGCAGCTATGGGACTGGATACCGCAATGAGCAGTTCTTC CASSYGTGYRNEQFF
NA NA TRBJ2-3 TRBV5-1 TGCGCCAGCAGCTTGGGTGGGGGTCCGATCACAGATACGCAGTATTTT CASSLGGGPITDTQYF
NA NA TRBJ1-4 TRBV19 TGTGCCAGCAGAAACCCGGGACAAAAAAATGAAAAACTGTTTTTT CASRNPGQKNEKLFF
NA TRBD1 TRBJ2-1 TRBV18 TGTGCCAGCTCACCAGGACAGGGGGTCCCCTACAATGAGCAGTTCTTC CASSPGQGVPYNEQFF
NA NA TRBJ1-1 TRBV2 TGTGCCAGCAGTCGGCCGAACACTGAAGCTTTCTTT CASSRPNTEAFF
once NA TRBJ1-4 TRBV19 TGTGCCAGTACGAGTGAGTCCATTCGGACAACTAATGAAAAACTGTTTTTT CASTSESIRTTNEKLFF
NA TRBD2 TRBJ2-5 TRBV7-3 TGTGCCAGCAGCACCTCGGGGGGTGCTACCCAGTACTTC CASSTSGGATQYF
NA NA TRBJ2-1 TRBV19 TGTGCCAGTAGTAAGGTTCAAGGAGGGGGGGTCTACAATGAGCAGTTCTTC CASSKVQGGGVYNEQFF
NA NA TRBJ1-4 TRBV11-2 TGTGCCAGCAGCTTAGAACGCGCAACTAATGAAAAACTGTTTTTT CASSLERATNEKLFF
NA NA TRBJ2-6 TRBV19 TGTGCCAGTACTCGGGGCTCTGGGGCCAACGTCCTGACTTTC CASTRGSGANVLTF
few NA TRBJ1-5 TRBV15 TGTGCCACCAGCAGGGAGATTGGGGGTTGGAATCAGCCCCAGCATTTT CATSREIGGWNQPQHF
once TRBD1 TRBJ2-1 TRBV9 TGTGCCAGCAGCGCCGGGACAGGGTCCTACAATGAGCAGTTCTTC CASSAGTGSYNEQFF
NA NA TRBJ1-1 TRBV9 TGTGCCAGCAGCGTAGGGGGCATGAACACTGAAGCTTTCTTT CASSVGGMNTEAFF
NA NA TRBJ2-5 TRBV7-9 TGTGCCAGCAGCGTGGGACACCTCCAAGAGACCCAGTACTTC CASSVGHLQETQYF
NA NA TRBJ1-1 TRBV5-6 TGTGCCAGCAGCTTGTGGGGATCAAACCTCCTAACTGAAGCTTTCTTT CASSLWGSNLLTEAFF
NA NA TRBJ2-5 TRBV14 TGTGCCAGCAGCCAAGATTATGGCCAGAGGCAAGAGACCCAGTACTTC CASSQDYGQRQETQYF
NA NA TRBJ2-2 TRBV4-3 TGCGCCAGCAGCCAAAGGATGCTATTGAACACCGGGGAGCTGTTTTTT CASSQRMLLNTGELFF
NA NA TRBJ1-5 TRBV19 TGTGCCAGTAGTACGGGCGGGGTTCAGGCGGCCCAGCATTTT CASSTGGVQAAQHF
NA NA TRBJ1-1 TRBV5-5 TGTGCCAGCAGCCAAAGTTCGGTAAACACTGAAGCTTTCTTT CASSQSSVNTEAFF
NA TRBD2 TRBJ2-7 TRBV27 TGTGCCAGCAGTTTAGGTCCTGCGGGAGGCGCCTACGAGCAGTACTTC CASSLGPAGGAYEQYF
NA NA TRBJ2-4 TRBV28 TGTGCCAGCCACACACCAGCCAAAAACATTCAGTACTTC CASHTPAKNIQYF
NA TRBD2 TRBJ2-3 TRBV4-2 TGTGCCAGCAGCCAGGGGAGGCTAGCGGGAGGAGAGACAGATACGCAGTATTTT CASSQGRLAGGETDTQYF
NA NA TRBJ1-1 TRBV11-2 TGTGCCAGCAGCTTATCAATACAACTGAACACTGAAGCTTTCTTT CASSLSIQLNTEAFF
NA TRBD1 TRBJ2-7 TRBV7-2 TGTGCCAGCAGCTTAGTCCAGGGGGACGAGCAGTACTTC CASSLVQGDEQYF
NA NA TRBJ1-1 TRBV7-9 TGTGCCAGCAGCCCCCGAAGTGGCACTGAAGCTTTCTTT CASSPRSGTEAFF
once TRBD2 TRBJ2-7 TRBV6-1 TGTGCCAGCAGGGAAGGACTAGCGGGCTCCTACGAGCAGTACTTC CASREGLAGSYEQYF
NA NA TRBJ2-2 TRBV9 TGCGCCAGCAGCTTCGGGCCCACCGGGGAGCTGTTTTTT CASSFGPTGELFF
NA NA TRBJ1-5 TRBV27 TGTGCCAGCAGTTCGCCCGGGGCCTGGGGTCAGCCCCAGCATTTT CASSSPGAWGQPQHF
once NA TRBJ2-5 TRBV11-2 TGTGCCAGCAGTTATAATCAACAGGGTATGGGGGAGACCCAGTACTTC CASSYNQQGMGETQYF